The 19 T cell receptor beta chains reported below all come from one sample, sequenced in a study of T cells after yellow fever vaccination. TCRdb reprocessed the 5' RACE reads via MiXCR and lists one record per CDR3 protein. The sample includes about 320,000 distinct CDR3 sequences, approximately 4% of them seen just once. The sequencing used PBMCs, collected 15 days after the yellow fever booster vaccination. These receptors were obtained from a man aged 18 to 35 who received the YFV17D yellow fever vaccine.

This clonotype has a count of ten or more. The chain joins TRBV7-2 to TRBJ2-3, with D possibly being TRBD2 (5 bases). This CDR3 has 15 residues. CDR1 SGHTA and CDR2 FQGNSA come from the germline V gene. V lost 1 base and J lost 1, with 9 bases in between. CDR3 in DNA: TGTGCCAGCAGCTTAGTGTCGCGGGGCACAGATACGCAGTATTTT. Translating it yields CASSLVSRGTDTQYF.

This clonotype was recorded a few times. V is TRBV12-3 or TRBV12-4 and J is TRBJ1-3; TRBD1 aligns across 7 bases. CDR3 length equals 14 residues. J gave up 2 bases and V 5 bases, and 3 bases lay outside the gene matches. The CDR3 spells CASSITGAGNTIYF. CDR3 nucleotides: TGTGCCAGCAGTATCACAGGGGCTGGAAACACCATATATTTT.

This clonotype was counted only a few times. The V gene is TRBV5-1, the J gene TRBJ1-4, with 9 bases fitting TRBD1. This CDR3 has 15 residues. The V gene's germline CDR1 is SGHRS and CDR2 YFSETQ. After removal of 0 bases from V and 7 bases from J, the junction contained 4 bases not matched to a gene. The CDR3 nucleotides are TGCGCCAGCAGCTTGGGGGACAGGGAAAGTGAAAAACTGTTTTTT. Its protein product is CASSLGDRESEKLFF.

This clonotype was found a few times. The V call is TRBV5-1, the J call TRBJ2-1; weak D call: TRBD1 (6 bases). The length of the CDR3 is 16 residues. With 3 bases removed from V and 6 bases from J, the gap between germline ends came to 19 bases. Germline V gives CDR1 SGHRS, CDR2 YFSETQ. The CDR3 DNA follows: TGCGCCAGCAGCTCGGGTCTTGGGGGCTCGGGCAATGAGCAGTTCTTC. This sequence encodes CASSSGLGGSGNEQFF.

This clonotype was seen many times. V is TRBV5-1 and J is TRBJ1-1, with D perhaps TRBD1 (6 bases). CDR1 SGHRS and CDR2 YFSETQ come from the germline V gene. The CDR3 spans 13 residues. Trimming removed 4 bases at V and 7 bases at J, with 14 bases between. This chain's CDR3 is CASSLRTVREAFF. The CDR3 nucleotides read TGCGCCAGCAGCCTTCGGACAGTCCGTGAAGCTTTCTTT.

As DNA, the CDR3 is TGTGCCAGCAGCGATTCACTAGTCCAAGAGACCCAGTACTTC. It yields the protein CASSDSLVQETQYF. The rearrangement links TRBV2 to TRBJ2-5; D is possibly TRBD2 (5 bases). Germline CDR1 SNHLY, CDR2 FYNNEI. The CDR3 consists of 14 residues. The germline V and J ends were trimmed by 6 bases and 1 base, with 12 bases remaining between them.

The chain combines TRBV30 with TRBJ2-1, with TRBD1 matching over 7 bases. Germline CDR1 and CDR2: GTSNPN and SVGIG (reference sequence). The ends lost 3 bases at V and 4 bases at J; junction bases unmatched: 9. CDR3 length equals 15 residues. The CDR3 is CAWRDRALLYNEQFF. CDR3 bases: TGTGCCTGGAGAGACAGGGCGTTATTATACAATGAGCAGTTCTTC.

Only a few counts were recorded for this clonotype. This chain uses TRBV7-9 with TRBJ1-2, with 9 bases that match TRBD1. With V trimmed by 1 base and J by 9 bases, 6 bases remained unmatched. Germline V CDR1 and CDR2: SEHNR, FQNEAQ (reference sequence). CDR3 length: 14 amino acids. CDR3 sequence reads: CASSLVGTGPSYTF. DNA for the CDR3: TGTGCCAGCAGCTTAGTTGGGACAGGGCCGAGCTACACCTTC. Filled out from reference TRBV7-9 and TRBJ1-2, the complete variable domain reads DTGVSQNPRHKITKRGQNVTFRCDPISEHNRLYWYRQTLGQGPEFLTYFQNEAQLEKSRLLSDRFSAERPKGSFSTLEIQRTEQGDSAMYLCASSLVGTGPSYTFGSGTRLTVV.

This sequence joins TRBV6-2 or TRBV6-3 and TRBJ2-7; D call uncertain. CDR1 MNHEY and CDR2 SVGEGT come from the germline V gene. The CDR3 runs 14 residues. Trimming shortened V by 2 bases and J by 0 bases, and 8 bases separated the two germline ends. CDR3 region: CASSYGPSSYEQYV. As DNA, the CDR3 is TGTGCCAGCAGTTACGGGCCGAGCTCCTACGAGCAGTACGTC.

There are many counts of this clonotype. The chain has TRBV4-3 and TRBJ1-2, with D uncertain. The CDR3 runs 15 residues. In germline, CDR1 is LGHNA, CDR2 YSLEER. The V and J ends lost 0 bases and 2 bases respectively, with 10 bases between them. CDR3 sequence (DNA): TGCGCCAGCAGCCAAGATTTATGGCAGAACTATGGCTACACCTTC. This sequence encodes CASSQDLWQNYGYTF.

This sequence joins TRBV20-1 and TRBJ2-6; D is possibly TRBD2 (5 bases). The germline gives CDR1 DFQATT, CDR2 SNEGSKA (reference sequence). This CDR3 region has 14 residues. Trimming stripped 1 base from V and 2 bases from J, with 6 bases between. CDR3 coding DNA: TGCAGTGCTAGAGTGGAGGCTGGGGCCAACGTCCTGACTTTC. This encodes CSARVEAGANVLTF.

At least ten counts were recorded for this clonotype. This chain links TRBV6-2 or TRBV6-3 with TRBJ2-3; TRBD2 matches at 11 bases. J was trimmed by 7 bases and V by 7 bases; bases with no gene match: 10. Germline CDR1 and CDR2: MNHEY and SVGEGT. The CDR3 covers 15 residues. CDR3 sequence: CASIAGTSGPNTQYF. The CDR3 DNA reads TGTGCCAGCATTGCCGGGACTAGCGGCCCCAATACGCAGTATTTT.

This clonotype was observed many times. The chain carries TRBV4-3 and TRBJ1-3; D uncertain. V shed 0 bases and J shed 0 bases, with 9 bases lying between them. Per the germline V gene, CDR1 is LGHNA and CDR2 is YSLEER. This CDR3 is 16 amino acids long. The CDR3 bases are TGCGCCAGCAGCCAAGATCCGTCGATCTCTGGAAACACCATATATTTT. Residues: CASSQDPSISGNTIYF.

The V gene is TRBV5-6, the J gene TRBJ1-1, with unresolved D. The CDR3 spans 14 residues. CDR1 is SGHDT and CDR2 is YYEEEE in the germline V gene. The ends were cut back, 3 bases at V and 0 bases at J, with 9 bases in the middle. CDR3 amino acids: CASSWTRMNTEAFF. The CDR3 DNA is TGTGCCAGCAGCTGGACGCGTATGAACACTGAAGCTTTCTTT.

This clonotype occurred many times. This chain joins TRBV20-1 and TRBJ1-5; D might be TRBD1 (6 bases). This CDR3 region has 14 residues. V lost 4 bases, J lost 7 bases, and 17 bases lay in between. From germline, CDR1 is DFQATT and CDR2 SNEGSKA (reference sequence). DNA of the CDR3: TGCAGTGCTAACTCCGCACAGGGACTCCAGCCCCAGCATTTT. Its protein is CSANSAQGLQPQHF.

This clonotype was found a few times. CDR3 in amino acids: CASRTLATEQFF. The CDR3 DNA is TGTGCCAGCAGAACCCTAGCTACTGAGCAGTTCTTC. The chain employs TRBV12-3 or TRBV12-4 and TRBJ2-1; possible D gene TRBD2, 5 bases. This CDR3 spans 12 amino acids. Trimming removed 6 bases at V and 9 bases at J, with 12 bases between.

This rearrangement joins TRBV3-1 to TRBJ2-3, with 7 bases that match TRBD2. The germline CDR1 and CDR2 sequences are LGHDT and YNNKEL (reference sequence). The V and J ends lost 7 bases and 6 bases, in that order; junction bases with no gene match: 7. The CDR3 has 13 residues. The CDR3 nucleotides are TGTGCCAGCACCCGCGTGGGGGGGGATACGCAGTATTTT. It is translated as CASTRVGGDTQYF.

This clonotype was detected ten times or more. The chain couples TRBV2 to TRBJ2-5; D might be TRBD1 (6 bases). The CDR3 loop spans 15 amino acids. The germline V and J ends were trimmed by 0 bases and 1 base, with 9 bases remaining between them. Germline CDR1 reads SNHLY; CDR2 reads FYNNEI. The CDR3 bases are TGTGCCAGCAGTGAAGCCCCGACAGGCCAAGAGACCCAGTACTTC. It codes for CASSEAPTGQETQYF.

The rearrangement uses TRBV21-1 and TRBJ2-4; the DNA was not compared with TRBD2, the D call given in the table. TRBV21-1 is a pseudogene locus. The CDR3 is made up of 16 amino acids. The CDR3 here is CASGSLAGVAKNIQYF. In DNA, the CDR3 is TGTGCCAGCGGATCACTAGCGGGGGTAGCCAAAAACATTCAGTACTTC.